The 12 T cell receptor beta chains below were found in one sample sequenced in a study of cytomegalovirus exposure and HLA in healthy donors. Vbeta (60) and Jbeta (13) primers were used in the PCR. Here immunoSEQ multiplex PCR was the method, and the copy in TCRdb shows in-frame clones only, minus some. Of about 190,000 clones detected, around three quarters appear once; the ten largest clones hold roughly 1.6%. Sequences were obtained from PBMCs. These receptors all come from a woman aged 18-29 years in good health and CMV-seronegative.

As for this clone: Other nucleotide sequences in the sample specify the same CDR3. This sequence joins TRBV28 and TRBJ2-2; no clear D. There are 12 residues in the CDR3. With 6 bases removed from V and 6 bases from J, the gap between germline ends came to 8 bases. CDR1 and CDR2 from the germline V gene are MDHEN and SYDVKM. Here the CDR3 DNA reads TGTGCCAGCAGCTCTGTCCCCGGGGAGCTGTTTTTT. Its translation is CASSSVPGELFF. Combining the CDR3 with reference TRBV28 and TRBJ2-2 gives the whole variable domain DVKVTQSSRYLVKRTGEKVFLECVQDMDHENMFWYRQDPGLGLRLIYFSYDVKMKEKGDIPEGYSVSREKKERFSLILESASTNQTSMYLCASSSVPGELFFGEGSRLTVL.

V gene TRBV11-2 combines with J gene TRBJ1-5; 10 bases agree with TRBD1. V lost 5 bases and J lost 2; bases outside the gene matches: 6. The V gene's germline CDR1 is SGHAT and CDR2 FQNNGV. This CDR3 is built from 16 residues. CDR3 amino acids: CASSLTGTGGNQPQHF. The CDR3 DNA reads TGTGCCAGCAGCCTAACCGGGACAGGGGGCAATCAGCCCCAGCATTTT.

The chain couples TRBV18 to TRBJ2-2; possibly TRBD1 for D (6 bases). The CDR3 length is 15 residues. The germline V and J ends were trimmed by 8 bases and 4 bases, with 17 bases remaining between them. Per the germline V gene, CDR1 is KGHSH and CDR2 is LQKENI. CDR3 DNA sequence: TGTGCCAGCCTATCTTCCGGGACAACCACCGGGGAGCTGTTTTTT. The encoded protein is CASLSSGTTTGELFF.

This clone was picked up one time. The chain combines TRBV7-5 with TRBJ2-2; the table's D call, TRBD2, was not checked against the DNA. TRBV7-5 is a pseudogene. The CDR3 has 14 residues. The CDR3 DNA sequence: TGTGCCAGAAGCCTGGGACTGAACACCGGGGAGCTGTTTTTT. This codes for CARSLGLNTGELFF.

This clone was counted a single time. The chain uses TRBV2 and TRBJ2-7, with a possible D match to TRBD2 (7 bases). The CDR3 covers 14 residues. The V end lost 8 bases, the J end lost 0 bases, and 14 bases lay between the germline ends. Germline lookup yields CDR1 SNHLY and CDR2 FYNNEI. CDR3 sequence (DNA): TGTGCCAGCTCTATAGGGGGGGCCTCCTACGAGCAGTACTTC. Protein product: CASSIGGASYEQYF.

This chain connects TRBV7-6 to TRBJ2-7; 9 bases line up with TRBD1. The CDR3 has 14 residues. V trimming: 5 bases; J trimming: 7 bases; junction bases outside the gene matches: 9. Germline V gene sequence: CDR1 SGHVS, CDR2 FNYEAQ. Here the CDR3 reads CASSITGTGNEQYF. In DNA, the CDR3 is TGTGCCAGCAGCATTACCGGGACAGGGAATGAGCAGTACTTC. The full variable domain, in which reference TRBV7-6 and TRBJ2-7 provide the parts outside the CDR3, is GAGVSQSPRYKVTKRGQDVALRCDPISGHVSLYWYRQALGQGPEFLTYFNYEAQQDKSGLPNDRFSAERPEGSISTLTIQRTEQRDSAMYRCASSITGTGNEQYFGPGTRLTVT.

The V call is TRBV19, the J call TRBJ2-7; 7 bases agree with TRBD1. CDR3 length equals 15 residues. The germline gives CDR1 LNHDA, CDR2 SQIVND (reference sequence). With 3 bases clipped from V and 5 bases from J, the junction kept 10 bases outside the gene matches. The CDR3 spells CASSIRRQGTHEQYF. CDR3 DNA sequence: TGTGCCAGTAGTATTCGAAGACAGGGAACCCACGAGCAGTACTTC.

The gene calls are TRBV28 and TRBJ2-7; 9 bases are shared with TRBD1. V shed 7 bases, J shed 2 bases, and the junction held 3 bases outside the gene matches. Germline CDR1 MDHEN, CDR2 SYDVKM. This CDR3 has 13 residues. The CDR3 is CASIGQGTYEQYF. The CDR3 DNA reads TGTGCCAGCATAGGACAGGGGACCTACGAGCAGTACTTC.

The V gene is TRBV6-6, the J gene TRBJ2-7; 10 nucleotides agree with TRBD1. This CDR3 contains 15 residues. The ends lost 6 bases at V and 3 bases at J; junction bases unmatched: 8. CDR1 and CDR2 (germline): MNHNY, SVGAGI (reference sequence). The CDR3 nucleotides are TGTGCCAGCAGGCCAGTGACAGGGGGCAGCTACGAGCAGTACTTC. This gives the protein CASRPVTGGSYEQYF.

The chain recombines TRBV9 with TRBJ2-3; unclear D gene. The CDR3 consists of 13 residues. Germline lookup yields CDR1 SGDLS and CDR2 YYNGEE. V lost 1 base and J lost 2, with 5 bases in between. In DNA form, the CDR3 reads TGTGCCAGCAGCGTAATTTACACAGATACGCAGTATTTT. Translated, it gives CASSVIYTDTQYF.

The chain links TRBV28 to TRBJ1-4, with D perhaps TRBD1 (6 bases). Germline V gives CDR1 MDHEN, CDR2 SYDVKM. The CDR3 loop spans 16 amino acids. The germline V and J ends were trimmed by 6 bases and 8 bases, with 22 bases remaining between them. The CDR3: CASRPQPTGIVEKLFF. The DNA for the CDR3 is TGTGCCAGCAGACCCCAGCCCACAGGGATTGTGGAAAAACTGTTTTTT. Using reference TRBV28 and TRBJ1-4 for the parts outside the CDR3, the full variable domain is DVKVTQSSRYLVKRTGEKVFLECVQDMDHENMFWYRQDPGLGLRLIYFSYDVKMKEKGDIPEGYSVSREKKERFSLILESASTNQTSMYLCASRPQPTGIVEKLFFGSGTQLSVL.

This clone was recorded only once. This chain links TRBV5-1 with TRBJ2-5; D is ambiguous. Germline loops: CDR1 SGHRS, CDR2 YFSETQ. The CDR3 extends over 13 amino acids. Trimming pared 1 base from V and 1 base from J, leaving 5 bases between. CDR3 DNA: TGCGCCAGCAGCTTGAACAGCCAAGAGACCCAGTACTTC. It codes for CASSLNSQETQYF.